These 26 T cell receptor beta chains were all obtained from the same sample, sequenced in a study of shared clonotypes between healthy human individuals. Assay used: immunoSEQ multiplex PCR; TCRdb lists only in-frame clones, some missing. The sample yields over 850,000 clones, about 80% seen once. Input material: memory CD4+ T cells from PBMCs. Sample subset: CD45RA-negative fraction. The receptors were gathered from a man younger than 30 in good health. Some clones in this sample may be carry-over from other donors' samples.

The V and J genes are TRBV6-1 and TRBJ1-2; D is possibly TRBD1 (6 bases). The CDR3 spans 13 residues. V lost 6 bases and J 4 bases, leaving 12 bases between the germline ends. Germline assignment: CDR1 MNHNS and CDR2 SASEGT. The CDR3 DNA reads TGTGCCAGCAGGGCGGGGGCAGGCTATGGCTACACCTTC. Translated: CASRAGAGYGYTF.

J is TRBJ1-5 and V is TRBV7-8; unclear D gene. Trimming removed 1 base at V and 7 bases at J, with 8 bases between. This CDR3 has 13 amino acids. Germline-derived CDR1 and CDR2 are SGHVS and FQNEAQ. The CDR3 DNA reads TGTGCCAGCAGCTTAGAGTCTGGCCAGCCCCAGCATTTT. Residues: CASSLESGQPQHF.

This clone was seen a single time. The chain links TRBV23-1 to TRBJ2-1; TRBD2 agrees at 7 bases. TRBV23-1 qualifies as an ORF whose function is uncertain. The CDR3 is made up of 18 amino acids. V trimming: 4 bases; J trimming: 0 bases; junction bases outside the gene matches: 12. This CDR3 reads CASSRSSGRADSYNEQFF. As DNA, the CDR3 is TGCGCCAGCAGTCGTAGCTCGGGGAGGGCGGACTCCTACAATGAGCAGTTCTTC.

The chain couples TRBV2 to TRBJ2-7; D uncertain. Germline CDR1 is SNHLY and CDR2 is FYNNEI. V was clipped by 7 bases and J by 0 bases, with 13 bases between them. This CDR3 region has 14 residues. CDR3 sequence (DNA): TGTGCCAGCACAAGACAACTTAGCTCCTACGAGCAGTACTTC. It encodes CASTRQLSSYEQYF.

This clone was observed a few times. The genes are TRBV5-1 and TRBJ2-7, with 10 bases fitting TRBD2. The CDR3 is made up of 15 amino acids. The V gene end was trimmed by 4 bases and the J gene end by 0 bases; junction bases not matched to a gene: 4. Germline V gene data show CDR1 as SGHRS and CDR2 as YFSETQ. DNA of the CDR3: TGCGCCAGCAGCGCTGGACTAGCGGCCTCCTACGAGCAGTACTTC. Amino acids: CASSAGLAASYEQYF. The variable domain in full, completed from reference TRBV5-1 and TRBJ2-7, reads KAGVTQTPRYLIKTRGQQVTLSCSPISGHRSVSWYQQTPGQGLQFLFEYFSETQRNKGNFPGRFSGRQFSNSRSEMNVSTLELGDSALYLCASSAGLAASYEQYFGPGTRLTVT.

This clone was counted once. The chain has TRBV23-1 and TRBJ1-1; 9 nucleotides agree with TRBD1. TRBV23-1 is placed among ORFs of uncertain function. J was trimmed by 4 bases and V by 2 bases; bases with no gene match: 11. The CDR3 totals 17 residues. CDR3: CASSQRLPAGQGTEAFF. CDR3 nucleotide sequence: TGCGCCAGCAGTCAAAGGCTACCGGCGGGACAGGGCACTGAAGCTTTCTTT.

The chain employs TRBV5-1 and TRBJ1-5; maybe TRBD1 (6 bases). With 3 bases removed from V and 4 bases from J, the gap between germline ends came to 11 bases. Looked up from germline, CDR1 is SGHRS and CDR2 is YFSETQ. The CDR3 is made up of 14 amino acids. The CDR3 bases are TGCGCCAGCAGCTCGACAGGCGAAAATCAGCCCCAGCATTTT. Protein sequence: CASSSTGENQPQHF. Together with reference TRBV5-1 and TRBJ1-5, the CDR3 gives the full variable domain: KAGVTQTPRYLIKTRGQQVTLSCSPISGHRSVSWYQQTPGQGLQFLFEYFSETQRNKGNFPGRFSGRQFSNSRSEMNVSTLELGDSALYLCASSSTGENQPQHFGDGTRLSIL.

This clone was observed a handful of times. Written as DNA, the CDR3 is TGTGCCAGCAGCCAGACTAGCGGGCATAGCTCCTACAATGAGCAGTTCTTC. This encodes CASSQTSGHSSYNEQFF. The chain links TRBV7-9 to TRBJ2-1, with 10 nucleotides matching TRBD2. V was pared by 5 bases and J by 0 bases, with 7 bases of the junction left unmatched. This CDR3 has 17 amino acids. Per the germline V gene, CDR1 is SEHNR and CDR2 is FQNEAQ (reference sequence). Based on the CDR3 plus reference TRBV7-9 and TRBJ2-1, the full variable domain is DTGVSQNPRHKITKRGQNVTFRCDPISEHNRLYWYRQTLGQGPEFLTYFQNEAQLEKSRLLSDRFSAERPKGSFSTLEIQRTEQGDSAMYLCASSQTSGHSSYNEQFFGPGTRLTVL.

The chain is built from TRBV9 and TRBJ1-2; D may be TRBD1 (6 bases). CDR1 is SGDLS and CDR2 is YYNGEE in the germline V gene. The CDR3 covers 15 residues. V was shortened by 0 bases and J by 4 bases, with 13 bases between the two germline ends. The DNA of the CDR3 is TGTGCCAGCAGCGTAGGGGGGGCCCAGGCCTATGGCTACACCTTC. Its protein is CASSVGGAQAYGYTF.

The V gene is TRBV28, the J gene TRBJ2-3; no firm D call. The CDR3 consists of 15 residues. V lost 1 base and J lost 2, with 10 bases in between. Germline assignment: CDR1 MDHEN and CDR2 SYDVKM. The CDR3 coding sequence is TGTGCCAGCAGTTTATTAGCTAGGGACACAGATACGCAGTATTTT. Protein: CASSLLARDTDTQYF.

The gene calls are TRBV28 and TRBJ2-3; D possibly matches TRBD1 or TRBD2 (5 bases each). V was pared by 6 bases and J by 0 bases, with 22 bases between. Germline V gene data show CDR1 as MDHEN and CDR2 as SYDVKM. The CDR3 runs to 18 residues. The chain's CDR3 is CASRPYYGARPSTDTQYF. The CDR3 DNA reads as TGTGCCAGCAGGCCCTACTACGGGGCAAGACCTAGCACAGATACGCAGTATTTT.

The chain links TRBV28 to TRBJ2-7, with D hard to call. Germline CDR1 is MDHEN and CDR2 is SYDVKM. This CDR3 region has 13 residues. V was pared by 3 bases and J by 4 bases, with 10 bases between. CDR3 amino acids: CASSFSRRYEQYF. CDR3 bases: TGTGCCAGCAGTTTTTCCAGGAGATACGAGCAGTACTTC.

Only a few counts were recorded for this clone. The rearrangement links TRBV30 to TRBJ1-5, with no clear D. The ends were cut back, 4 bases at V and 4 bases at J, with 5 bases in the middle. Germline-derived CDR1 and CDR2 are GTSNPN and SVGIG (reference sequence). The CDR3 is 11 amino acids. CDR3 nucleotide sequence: TGTGCCTGGAAAAGGAATCAGCCCCAGCATTTT. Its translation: CAWKRNQPQHF.

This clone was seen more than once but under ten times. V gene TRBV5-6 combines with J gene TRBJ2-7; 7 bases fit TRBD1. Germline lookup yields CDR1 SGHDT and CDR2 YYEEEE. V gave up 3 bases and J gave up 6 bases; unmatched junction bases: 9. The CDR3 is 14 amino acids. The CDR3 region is CASSWGLTGSEQYF. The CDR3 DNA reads TGTGCCAGCAGCTGGGGATTGACAGGGAGCGAGCAGTACTTC.

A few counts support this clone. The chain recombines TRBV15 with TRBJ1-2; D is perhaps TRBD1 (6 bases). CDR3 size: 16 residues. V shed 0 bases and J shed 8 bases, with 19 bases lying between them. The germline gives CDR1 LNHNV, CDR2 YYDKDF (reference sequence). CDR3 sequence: CATSRDARGQGSGYTF. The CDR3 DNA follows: TGTGCCACCAGCAGAGATGCACGGGGGCAGGGGTCGGGCTACACCTTC.

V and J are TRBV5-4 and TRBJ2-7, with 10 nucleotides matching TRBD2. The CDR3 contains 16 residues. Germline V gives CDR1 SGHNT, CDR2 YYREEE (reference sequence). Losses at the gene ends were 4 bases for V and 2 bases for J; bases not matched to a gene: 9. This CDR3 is CASSPWTSGSPYEQYF. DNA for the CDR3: TGTGCCAGCAGCCCCTGGACTAGCGGAAGCCCCTACGAGCAGTACTTC.

Here the CDR3 reads CASSFTDSNYGYTF. CDR3 DNA sequence: TGTGCCAGCAGCTTTACGGACAGCAACTATGGCTACACCTTC. The chain carries TRBV11-2 and TRBJ1-2, with D perhaps TRBD1 (6 bases). V gave up 3 bases and J gave up 2 bases, with 10 bases separating them. The CDR3 length is 14 residues. Per germline, CDR1 SGHAT and CDR2 FQNNGV.

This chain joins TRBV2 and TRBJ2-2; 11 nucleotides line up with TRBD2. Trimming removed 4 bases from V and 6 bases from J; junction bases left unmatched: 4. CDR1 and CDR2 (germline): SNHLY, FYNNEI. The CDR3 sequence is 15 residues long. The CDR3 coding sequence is TGTGCCAGCAGTGGACTAGCGGGATTTCCCGGGGAGCTGTTTTTT. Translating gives CASSGLAGFPGELFF.

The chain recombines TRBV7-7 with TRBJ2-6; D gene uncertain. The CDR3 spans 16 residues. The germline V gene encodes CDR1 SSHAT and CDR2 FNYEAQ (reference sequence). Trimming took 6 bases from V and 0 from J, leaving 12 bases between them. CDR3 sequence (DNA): TGTGCCAGCAGTCCCGGGCCGAACTCTGGGGCCAACGTCCTGACTTTC. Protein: CASSPGPNSGANVLTF.

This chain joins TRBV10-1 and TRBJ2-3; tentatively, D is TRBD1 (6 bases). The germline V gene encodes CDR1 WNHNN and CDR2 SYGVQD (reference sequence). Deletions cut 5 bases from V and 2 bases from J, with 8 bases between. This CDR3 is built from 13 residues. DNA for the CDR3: TGCGCCAGCAGTCGGGACATCACAGATACGCAGTATTTT. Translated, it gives CASSRDITDTQYF.

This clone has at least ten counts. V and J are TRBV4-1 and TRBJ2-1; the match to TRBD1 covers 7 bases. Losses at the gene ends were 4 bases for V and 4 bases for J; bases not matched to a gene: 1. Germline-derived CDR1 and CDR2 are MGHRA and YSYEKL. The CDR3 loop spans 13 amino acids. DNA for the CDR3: TGCGCCAGCAGCCCGGGACAGTACAATGAGCAGTTCTTC. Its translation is CASSPGQYNEQFF.

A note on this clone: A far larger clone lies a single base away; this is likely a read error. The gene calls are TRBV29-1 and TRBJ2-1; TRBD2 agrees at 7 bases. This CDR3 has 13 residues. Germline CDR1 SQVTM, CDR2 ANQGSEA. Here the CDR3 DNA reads TGCAGCATTGATGGCGGGAGACGAAATGAGCAGTTCTTC. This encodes CSIDGGRRNEQFF.

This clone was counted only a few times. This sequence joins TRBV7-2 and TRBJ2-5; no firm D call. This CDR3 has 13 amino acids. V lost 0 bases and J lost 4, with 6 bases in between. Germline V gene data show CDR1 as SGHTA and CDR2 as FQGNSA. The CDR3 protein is CASSLAATETQYF. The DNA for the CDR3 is TGTGCCAGCAGCTTAGCTGCCACAGAGACCCAGTACTTC.

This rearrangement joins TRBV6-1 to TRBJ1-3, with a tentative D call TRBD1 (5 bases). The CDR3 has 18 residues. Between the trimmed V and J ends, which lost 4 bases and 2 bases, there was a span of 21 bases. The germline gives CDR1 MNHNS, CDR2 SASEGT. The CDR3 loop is CASSGELGTGHTGNTIYF. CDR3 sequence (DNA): TGTGCCAGCAGTGGTGAATTGGGCACGGGGCATACTGGAAACACCATATATTTT.

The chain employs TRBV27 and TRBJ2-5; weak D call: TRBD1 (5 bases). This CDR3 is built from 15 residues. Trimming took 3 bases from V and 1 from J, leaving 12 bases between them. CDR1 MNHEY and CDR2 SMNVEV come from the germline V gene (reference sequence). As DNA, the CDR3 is TGTGCCAGCAGTTTTGCAGGCAGGGTCCAAGAGACCCAGTACTTC. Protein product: CASSFAGRVQETQYF.

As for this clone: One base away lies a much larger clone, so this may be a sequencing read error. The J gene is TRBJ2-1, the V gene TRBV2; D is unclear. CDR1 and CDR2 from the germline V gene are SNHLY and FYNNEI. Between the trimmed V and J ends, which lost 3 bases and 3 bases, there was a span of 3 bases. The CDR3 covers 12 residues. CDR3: CASSDNYNEQFF. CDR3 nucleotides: TGTGCCAGCAGTGACAACTACAATGAGCAGTTCTTC. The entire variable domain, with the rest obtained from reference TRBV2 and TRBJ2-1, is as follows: EPEVTQTPSHQVTQMGQEVILRCVPISNHLYFYWYRQILGQKVEFLVSFYNNEISEKSEIFDDQFSVERPDGSNFTLKIRSTKLEDSAMYFCASSDNYNEQFFGPGTRLTVL.